This entry lists 25 T cell receptor beta chains sequenced from one sample in a study of blood T cells in healthy people across ages (dated by TCRdb to the mid-2010s). The library was produced with 5' RACE. Data came from an Illumina HiSeq 2500. A second roughly 6 to 12 cycle PCR used a sample-barcoded 5' primer and a J-beta primer mix. TCRdb cleaned the public reads at Q25 with fastp, built clones with MiXCR and kept in-frame beta chains. Rows merge per CDR3 protein into single entries with the most common DNA and genes. For this sample there are 540,000 or so distinct CDR3 sequences; more than 20% appear just once. The ten largest clonotypes hold less than 9% of the sample. This same sample was also taken into another study, of T cells of mothers and their children.

The sequencing sample was made of blood. The receptor source for this set is a boy aged 5-17 years in good health.

This clonotype was seen once. CDR3: CASSGRTGNNEKLFF. The CDR3 DNA reads as TGTGCCAGCAGCGGTCGGACAGGAAATAATGAAAAACTGTTTTTT. This chain joins TRBV7-2 and TRBJ1-4; 7 positions match TRBD1. The V gene end was trimmed by 5 bases and the J gene end by 4 bases; junction bases not matched to a gene: 7. This CDR3 is 15 amino acids long. The germline gives CDR1 SGHTA, CDR2 FQGNSA. Full variable domain (missing parts from reference TRBV7-2 and TRBJ1-4): GAGVSQSPSNKVTEKGKDVELRCDPISGHTALYWYRQSLGQGLEFLIYFQGNSAPDKSGLPSDRFSAERTGGSVSTLTIQRTQQEDSAVYLCASSGRTGNNEKLFFGSGTQLSVL.

The DNA of the CDR3 is TGTGCCAGCAGTGAAGGACAGGCGCCGTTCTTC. Translated: CASSEGQAPFF. This chain connects TRBV2 to TRBJ2-1; TRBD1 might be the D (6 bases). The V end lost 1 base, the J end lost 15 bases, and 10 bases lay between the germline ends. From germline, CDR1 is SNHLY and CDR2 FYNNEI. The CDR3 is 11 residues long.

This clonotype has more than one count but fewer than ten. V and J are TRBV11-1 and TRBJ2-3; the D gene could be TRBD1 or TRBD2 (6 bases each). The CDR3 totals 15 residues. V was clipped by 5 bases and J by 3 bases, with 15 bases between them. CDR1 is SGHAT, CDR2 FQDESV, per germline (reference sequence). The DNA of the CDR3 is TGTGCCAGCAGCCCGGGGCAGGGGAGGACAGATACGCAGTATTTT. Its translation: CASSPGQGRTDTQYF.

This chain uses TRBV7-6 with TRBJ2-7, with a weak D call TRBD1 (6 bases). Per germline, CDR1 SGHVS and CDR2 FNYEAQ. V shed 2 bases and J shed 1 base, with 18 bases lying between them. This CDR3 contains 17 residues. CDR3 in DNA: TGTGCCAGCAGCTTAATTTCGATTCGGGACACTTCCTACGAGCAGTACTTC. Protein product: CASSLISIRDTSYEQYF.

The J gene is TRBJ2-5, the V gene TRBV12-3 or TRBV12-4; the D gene is possibly TRBD1 (5 bases). V was trimmed by 6 bases and J by 1 base, leaving 6 bases between them. The CDR3 sequence is 12 residues long. The CDR3, as DNA: TGTGCCAGCAGCGACAGCCAAGAGACCCAGTACTTC. Residues: CASSDSQETQYF.

This clonotype was found a few times. The chain employs TRBV28 and TRBJ1-2; D might be TRBD1 (6 bases). The ends were cut back, 7 bases at V and 4 bases at J, with 16 bases in the middle. The CDR3 runs 14 residues. Germline loops: CDR1 MDHEN, CDR2 SYDVKM. The CDR3 region is CASTGGQPTYGYTF. Written as DNA, the CDR3 is TGTGCCAGCACCGGCGGACAGCCAACCTATGGCTACACCTTC.

The chain uses TRBV9 and TRBJ1-1; 9 positions match TRBD1. The CDR3 is 15 residues long. Germline V gives CDR1 SGDLS, CDR2 YYNGEE. J was trimmed by 3 bases and V by 0 bases; bases with no gene match: 3. CDR3 nucleotides: TGTGCCAGCAGCGTAGTAGGACAGGGGTACACTGAAGCTTTCTTT. Its protein product is CASSVVGQGYTEAFF.

V and J are TRBV4-3 and TRBJ2-3; TRBD2 aligns across 9 bases. J gave up 4 bases and V 0 bases, and 5 bases lay outside the gene matches. This CDR3 contains 16 residues. The germline gives CDR1 LGHNA, CDR2 YSLEER. The DNA for the CDR3 is TGCGCCAGCAGCCAAGATGTGGCGGGAGGGGCAGATACGCAGTATTTT. Protein: CASSQDVAGGADTQYF.

The rearrangement links TRBV29-1 to TRBJ2-5; 7 bases match TRBD1. Judging by the DNA end, TRBJ2-7 fits better; the J call may be wrong. The CDR3 is made up of 15 amino acids. CDR1 is SQVTM, CDR2 ANQGSEA, per germline. CDR3 loop: CSVRPGLGQPYEQYF. In DNA form, the CDR3 reads TGCAGCGTTCGCCCTGGTTTGGGACAGCCTTACGAGCAGTACTTC.

The chain links TRBV19 to TRBJ2-7, with D possibly TRBD2 on 5 matching bases. Germline CDR1 reads LNHDA; CDR2 reads SQIVND (reference sequence). V lost 8 bases to trimming and J lost 3 bases, with 17 bases between them. The CDR3 covers 14 residues. CDR3 coding DNA: TGTGCCAGTTCCCCTGGCGGGCCGATCTACGAGCAGTACTTC. Amino acid sequence: CASSPGGPIYEQYF.

This clonotype turned up a few times. The CDR3 region is CASSSMGSGRVGETQYF. CDR3 in DNA: TGTGCCAGCAGTTCGATGGGTAGCGGGAGAGTAGGGGAGACCCAGTACTTC. The chain is built from TRBV28 and TRBJ2-5, with 9 bases that match TRBD2. Germline V gene sequence: CDR1 MDHEN, CDR2 SYDVKM. The CDR3 length is 17 residues. Trimming took 4 bases from V and 5 from J; bases not matched to a gene: 14.

This chain links TRBV20-1 with TRBJ2-3; 7 bases are shared with TRBD2. Germline CDR1 is DFQATT and CDR2 is SNEGSKA (reference sequence). The CDR3 spans 15 residues. V trimming: 3 bases; J trimming: 6 bases; junction bases outside the gene matches: 12. CDR3 nucleotides: TGCAGTGCTAGGCCTCTCGCGGGGGTAGAGGATACGCAGTATTTT. Its protein product is CSARPLAGVEDTQYF.

This clonotype was found a few times. The gene calls are TRBV9 and TRBJ1-3; TRBD1 might be the D (5 bases). The CDR3 runs 14 residues. V was pared by 7 bases and J by 4 bases, with 15 bases between. Germline V lookup: CDR1 SGDLS, CDR2 YYNGEE. In DNA, the CDR3 is TGTGCCAGCCCGGACCTCGGGGCCGGAAACACCATATATTTT. This gives the protein CASPDLGAGNTIYF.

This clonotype has a handful of counts. The chain is built from TRBV7-2 and TRBJ2-1; 14 bases are a match to TRBD2. The V and J ends lost 5 bases and 9 bases, in that order; junction bases with no gene match: 6. This CDR3 has 15 residues. CDR1 and CDR2 (germline): SGHTA, FQGNSA. Written as DNA, the CDR3 is TGTGCCAGCAGCATCGGGACTAGCGGGAGCAGTGAGCAGTTCTTC. This translates into CASSIGTSGSSEQFF.

V usage is TRBV4-2 and J usage is TRBJ2-5; 7 bases are shared with TRBD2. Judging by the DNA end, TRBJ2-7 fits better; the J call may be wrong. This CDR3 has 16 amino acids. Germline V gives CDR1 LGHNA, CDR2 YNFKEQ. CDR3 loop: CASSQTSLGLDYEQYF. As DNA, the CDR3 is TGTGCCAGCAGCCAAACCTCACTTGGACTAGACTACGAGCAGTACTTC.

The rearrangement uses TRBV7-2 and TRBJ2-5; TRBD2 aligns across 10 bases. Judging by the DNA end, TRBJ2-1 fits better; the J call may be wrong. The CDR3 runs 17 residues. Germline CDR1 reads SGHTA; CDR2 reads FQGNSA. CDR3 protein: CASSSQGSGRALIEQFF. The CDR3, as DNA: TGTGCCAGCAGCTCGCAAGGCAGCGGGAGGGCCCTCATTGAGCAGTTCTTC.

This clonotype showed up just a few times. The chain employs TRBV20-1 and TRBJ2-5; 15 nucleotides align to TRBD2. This CDR3 spans 18 amino acids. Germline CDR1 DFQATT, CDR2 SNEGSKA (reference sequence). The V gene end was trimmed by 3 bases and the J gene end by 1 base; junction bases not matched to a gene: 9. The chain's CDR3 is CSASPPGLAGGLQETQYF. CDR3 sequence (DNA): TGCAGTGCTAGCCCTCCGGGACTAGCGGGAGGCCTCCAAGAGACCCAGTACTTC.

This clonotype has ten or more counts. The rearrangement uses TRBV9 and TRBJ1-4; 8 positions match TRBD1. Germline V gene data show CDR1 as SGDLS and CDR2 as YYNGEE. The CDR3 totals 14 residues. After removal of 3 bases from V and 7 bases from J, the junction contained 5 bases not matched to a gene. CDR3 coding DNA: TGTGCCAGCAGCGCAGGGGGCTTGAGTGAAAAACTGTTTTTT. Its translation is CASSAGGLSEKLFF.

This clonotype has more than one count but fewer than ten. The chain carries TRBV7-6 and TRBJ1-6; D call uncertain. CDR1 is SGHVS and CDR2 is FNYEAQ in the germline V gene. The CDR3 runs 17 residues. V was shortened by 8 bases and J by 0 bases, with 17 bases between the two germline ends. The CDR3 reads CASRLGGDSSYNSPLHF. For the CDR3, the DNA is TGTGCCAGCCGGCTGGGAGGAGATAGCTCCTATAATTCACCCCTCCACTTT.

The chain carries TRBV6-2 or TRBV6-3 and TRBJ1-1; D gene uncertain. Germline assignment: CDR1 MNHEY and CDR2 SVGEGT. V shed 4 bases and J shed 1 base, with 22 bases lying between them. The CDR3 length is 18 residues. This chain's CDR3 is CASSSPYRATSRNTEAFF. Here the CDR3 DNA reads TGTGCCAGCAGTTCCCCCTACCGGGCCACCTCGAGGAACACTGAAGCTTTCTTT.

This chain joins TRBV27 and TRBJ1-6, with TRBD1 as a possible D gene (6 bases). This CDR3 is built from 17 residues. The V and J ends lost 4 bases and 7 bases respectively, with 20 bases between them. Looked up from germline, CDR1 is MNHEY and CDR2 is SMNVEV (reference sequence). The CDR3 DNA is TGTGCCAGCAGTTCTTTTCCTACAGGGATTAGGAATTCACCCCTCCACTTT. This sequence encodes CASSSFPTGIRNSPLHF.

This chain joins TRBV27 and TRBJ2-1; D ambiguous. The DNA matches TRBJ2-7 better at its end, which makes the J call doubtful. The CDR3 runs to 15 residues. CDR1 is MNHEY, CDR2 SMNVEV, per germline (reference sequence). CDR3 nucleotide sequence: TGTGCCAGCAGCTTACTCCAGGTTCCTTCTTACGAGCAGTACTTC. Protein sequence: CASSLLQVPSYEQYF.

This clonotype has more than one count but fewer than ten. The chain links TRBV14 to TRBJ1-2, with D tentatively TRBD1 (5 bases). V was clipped by 0 bases and J by 8 bases, with 13 bases between them. Germline values: CDR1 SGHDN, CDR2 FVKESK. The CDR3 loop spans 14 amino acids. The chain's CDR3 is CASSQDFSGEGYTF. The CDR3 nucleotides read TGTGCCAGCAGCCAAGATTTTTCGGGGGAAGGCTACACCTTC.

This clonotype has a count of ten or more. The rearrangement joins TRBV6-2 or TRBV6-3 to TRBJ2-1, with 9 bases matching TRBD2. V lost 6 bases and J lost 5; bases outside the gene matches: 14. Per the germline V gene, CDR1 is MNHEY and CDR2 is SVGEGT. The CDR3 runs to 17 residues. This chain's CDR3 is CASSPWGASGANNEQFF. The CDR3 DNA reads as TGTGCCAGCAGCCCCTGGGGGGCTAGCGGGGCCAACAATGAGCAGTTCTTC.

This clonotype was seen only a few times. The chain uses TRBV5-6 and TRBJ1-2, with unresolved D. The germline CDR1 and CDR2 sequences are SGHDT and YYEEEE. This CDR3 has 14 residues. Trimming pared 0 bases from V and 3 bases from J, leaving 9 bases between. The CDR3, as DNA: TGTGCCAGCAGCTTGGTGCGGGGTCACTATGGCTACACCTTC. Protein: CASSLVRGHYGYTF.